Below, 23 T cell receptor beta chains from the same sample are listed, as sequenced in a study of neurological immune-mediated disorders. From the 5' RACE reads, TCRdb called clonotypes with MiXCR, one entry per CDR3 protein. The sample gives under 80,000 distinct CDR3 sequences, about 9.7% of which show up once; about 1.7% is in the top ten. Sequencing used PBMCs. These receptor sequences come from a man over 45 in good health.

This clonotype occurred many times. The chain links TRBV20-1 to TRBJ1-5; no definite D call. The germline gives CDR1 DFQATT, CDR2 SNEGSKA (reference sequence). CDR3 length equals 13 residues. For the CDR3, the DNA is TGCAGCGCCGGGGAGGTTGGCGGTCAGCCCCAGCATTTT. It specifies CSAGEVGGQPQHF.

This clonotype was seen ten or more times. V gene TRBV4-1 combines with J gene TRBJ2-1; 12 nucleotides agree with TRBD2. Germline V gives CDR1 MGHRA, CDR2 YSYEKL. This CDR3 region has 18 residues. The trim removed 1 base at V and 4 bases at J, leaving 8 bases unmatched. The CDR3 spells CASSQVGASGRVYNEQFF. The CDR3 DNA is TGCGCCAGCAGCCAAGTTGGGGCTAGCGGGAGGGTTTACAATGAGCAGTTCTTC.

This clonotype was observed many times. The V and J genes are TRBV7-6 and TRBJ2-3; D is undetermined. There are 15 residues in the CDR3. Germline lookup yields CDR1 SGHVS and CDR2 FNYEAQ. Trimming cost V 1 base and J 5 bases, with 13 bases left between them. The CDR3 DNA is TGTGCCAGCAGCTTAGGGCCGGGTCTGGGAGATACGCAGTATTTT. This sequence encodes CASSLGPGLGDTQYF.

The table lists this clonotype with many counts. The V call is TRBV6-5, the J call TRBJ2-7, with 9 bases identical to TRBD1. In germline, CDR1 is MNHEY, CDR2 SVGAGI. The V segment lost 5 bases and the J segment 0 bases; nucleotides outside the gene matches: 8. CDR3 length: 16 amino acids. CDR3 DNA: TGTGCCAGCAGTCCTCGCGGGACAGGGAACTCCTACGAGCAGTACTTC. Protein: CASSPRGTGNSYEQYF.

This clonotype has a count of ten or more. The chain combines TRBV3-1 with TRBJ1-2; D is uncertain. V shed 0 bases and J shed 7 bases, with 18 bases lying between them. This CDR3 spans 16 amino acids. Germline lookup yields CDR1 LGHDT and CDR2 YNNKEL (reference sequence). CDR3 protein: CASSQDGGRSALGYTF. CDR3 in DNA: TGTGCCAGCAGCCAAGATGGAGGGCGGAGCGCGCTTGGCTACACCTTC.

The V gene is TRBV30, the J gene TRBJ2-7, with a weak D call TRBD1 (5 bases). Trimming pared 2 bases from V and 4 bases from J, leaving 12 bases between. The CDR3 runs to 13 residues. CDR1 GTSNPN and CDR2 SVGIG come from the germline V gene (reference sequence). The CDR3 protein is CAWSQKGVYEQYF. The DNA of the CDR3 is TGTGCCTGGAGTCAAAAAGGGGTTTACGAGCAGTACTTC.

This clonotype was counted a single time. Possible read error: a much larger clone is one base away. The chain has TRBV7-6 and TRBJ2-7; 7 nucleotides align to TRBD1. Germline CDR1 and CDR2: SGHVS and FNYEAQ. This CDR3 comprises 15 residues. With V trimmed by 4 bases and J by 2 bases, 8 bases remained unmatched. The CDR3 region has the DNA TGTGCCAGCAGCTCAGAACAGGGGATGGCCTACGAGCAGTACTTC. It yields the protein CASSSEQGMAYEQYF.

CDR3 loop: CASRTVLAGDGDEQFF. CDR3 nucleotides: TGTGCCAGCAGAACCGTACTAGCGGGAGATGGCGATGAGCAGTTCTTC. The gene calls are TRBV6-2 or TRBV6-3 and TRBJ2-1; 11 bases are a match to TRBD2. CDR3 size: 16 residues. CDR1 is MNHEY, CDR2 SVGEGT, per germline. The ends lost 6 bases at V and 8 bases at J; junction bases unmatched: 12.

This clonotype was picked up many times. The chain couples TRBV12-3 or TRBV12-4 to TRBJ1-6, with TRBD1 as a possible D gene (6 bases). The CDR3 contains 15 residues. Trimming removed 6 bases from V and 7 bases from J, with 16 bases in between. For the CDR3, the DNA is TGTGCCAGCAGCCTTTGGGCAGGGGTCAATTCACCCCTCCACTTT. Translating gives CASSLWAGVNSPLHF.

About this clonotype: Since a much larger clone is just one base distant, this may be a read error. The chain employs TRBV10-3 and TRBJ1-1; no clear D. This CDR3 spans 13 amino acids. CDR1 is ENHRY, CDR2 SYGVKD, per germline. V was trimmed by 2 bases and J by 6 bases, leaving 10 bases between them. CDR3 loop: CAISENVGAEAFF. The CDR3 nucleotides read TGTGCCATCAGTGAGAATGTCGGCGCTGAAGCTTTCTTT.

The table lists this clonotype with many counts. The chain is built from TRBV5-1 and TRBJ1-3; D unresolved. The V and J ends lost 0 bases and 0 bases respectively, with 7 bases between them. Per the germline V gene, CDR1 is SGHRS and CDR2 is YFSETQ. The CDR3 runs to 15 residues. The CDR3, as DNA: TGCGCCAGCAGCTTGGCGGAGAACTCTGGAAACACCATATATTTT. Protein product: CASSLAENSGNTIYF.

In this sample, this clonotype turned up many times. CDR3 loop: CASSYSPAGANTGELFF. The CDR3 bases are TGTGCCAGCAGTTACTCGCCAGCAGGCGCGAACACCGGGGAGCTGTTTTTT. V and J are TRBV6-5 and TRBJ2-2; D unclear. This CDR3 spans 17 amino acids. The V end lost 0 bases, the J end lost 0 bases, and 11 bases lay between the germline ends. CDR1 is MNHEY, CDR2 SVGAGI, per germline.

This clonotype was picked up many times. The chain is built from TRBV5-1 and TRBJ1-4, with 7 bases fitting TRBD1. The junction had 7 bases not matched to a gene; V was cut back by 4 bases and J by 4 bases. CDR1 and CDR2 from the germline V gene are SGHRS and YFSETQ. The CDR3 is 15 residues long. CDR3 in amino acids: CASSNGQVLNEKLFF. CDR3 coding DNA: TGCGCCAGCAGCAATGGACAGGTTCTTAATGAAAAACTGTTTTTT.

In its sample, this clonotype was seen many times. The chain is built from TRBV15 and TRBJ2-1; TRBD1 matches 8 bases. The CDR3 runs 15 residues. From germline, CDR1 is LNHNV and CDR2 YYDKDF (reference sequence). J lost 4 bases, V lost 5 bases, and 7 bases had no gene match. CDR3 coding DNA: TGTGCCACCAGCCGAATAGGACAGGGATACAATGAGCAGTTCTTC. It yields the protein CATSRIGQGYNEQFF.

This clonotype has a count of ten or more. The rearrangement uses TRBV20-1 and TRBJ1-6, with TRBD1 matching 9 bases. The CDR3 consists of 18 residues. The V gene end was trimmed by 1 base and the J gene end by 9 bases; junction bases not matched to a gene: 16. Per germline, CDR1 DFQATT and CDR2 SNEGSKA (reference sequence). The CDR3 spells CSARGTYTGQGRGSPLHF. CDR3 nucleotides: TGCAGTGCTAGAGGAACGTATACGGGACAGGGCCGGGGTTCACCCCTCCACTTT.

This clonotype was seen ten or more times. This chain connects TRBV9 to TRBJ2-3, with unresolved D. V was cut by 3 bases and J by 0 bases, with 20 bases left in between. This CDR3 comprises 18 residues. Germline CDR1 SGDLS, CDR2 YYNGEE. The CDR3 reads CASSADGTLTSSTDTQYF. The CDR3 DNA follows: TGTGCCAGCAGCGCGGACGGTACCCTAACCTCGAGCACAGATACGCAGTATTTT. Looking up the rest from reference TRBV9 and TRBJ2-3 gives the full variable domain: DSGVTQTPKHLITATGQRVTLRCSPRSGDLSVYWYQQSLDQGLQFLIQYYNGEERAKGNILERFSAQQFPDLHSELNLSSLELGDSALYFCASSADGTLTSSTDTQYFGPGTRLTVL.

There are many counts of this clonotype. The CDR3 DNA reads as TGCGCCAGCAGCCCCGAGACATCTCGCTACGAGCAGTACTTC. Protein product: CASSPETSRYEQYF. The rearrangement links TRBV5-1 to TRBJ2-7, with D uncertain. CDR3 size: 14 residues. The V end was cut by 4 bases, the J end by 3 bases, with 14 bases between. Germline CDR1 reads SGHRS; CDR2 reads YFSETQ.

Ten or more counts support this clonotype. This chain joins TRBV19 and TRBJ2-2; possible D gene TRBD1, 6 bases. The germline V gene encodes CDR1 LNHDA and CDR2 SQIVND (reference sequence). This CDR3 is 14 amino acids long. Between the trimmed V and J ends, which lost 5 bases and 2 bases, there was a span of 9 bases. CDR3: CASSAGDNTGELFF. CDR3 bases: TGTGCCAGTAGTGCAGGGGACAACACCGGGGAGCTGTTTTTT.

Ten or more counts support this clonotype. The chain joins TRBV28 to TRBJ2-1, with D perhaps matching TRBD1 (5 bases). This CDR3 region has 14 residues. Per the germline V gene, CDR1 is MDHEN and CDR2 is SYDVKM. V was shortened by 6 bases and J by 4 bases, with 13 bases between the two germline ends. The CDR3 loop is CASRGPEGYNEQFF. The CDR3 DNA reads TGTGCCAGCAGGGGGCCCGAAGGGTACAATGAGCAGTTCTTC.

In its sample, this clonotype ranks as medium-sized (0.01 to 0.1%). The gene calls are TRBV20-1 and TRBJ2-3; 11 bases agree with TRBD2. CDR3 length: 16 residues. Germline V gene data show CDR1 as DFQATT and CDR2 as SNEGSKA (reference sequence). Losses at the gene ends were 6 bases for V and 5 bases for J; bases not matched to a gene: 13. CDR3 protein: CSAALLAGGRIDTQYF. DNA for the CDR3: TGCAGTGCCGCTTTATTAGCGGGAGGGCGGATAGATACGCAGTATTTT.

This clonotype was counted ten times or more. This chain connects TRBV11-1 to TRBJ2-7; possible D gene TRBD2, 6 bases. V lost 0 bases, J lost 3 bases, and 9 bases lay in between. CDR3 length: 14 amino acids. CDR1 SGHAT and CDR2 FQDESV come from the germline V gene (reference sequence). CDR3 region: CASSLAAGLYEQYF. The CDR3 DNA reads TGTGCCAGCAGCTTAGCTGCGGGGCTCTACGAGCAGTACTTC.

This chain joins TRBV5-1 and TRBJ2-1, with 11 bases identical to TRBD2. Germline V lookup: CDR1 SGHRS, CDR2 YFSETQ. The trim removed 1 base at V and 12 bases at J, leaving 15 bases unmatched. CDR3 length equals 17 residues. The CDR3 is CASSLTSGSKGTDTQFF. As DNA, the CDR3 is TGCGCCAGCAGCTTGACTAGCGGGAGTAAGGGCACAGATACGCAGTTCTTC. The full variable domain, its missing parts supplied by reference TRBV5-1 and TRBJ2-1, is KAGVTQTPRYLIKTRGQQVTLSCSPISGHRSVSWYQQTPGQGLQFLFEYFSETQRNKGNFPGRFSGRQFSNSRSEMNVSTLELGDSALYLCASSLTSGSKGTDTQFFGPGTRLTVL.

The chain carries TRBV9 and TRBJ2-1; 7 bases fit TRBD2. The CDR3 length is 14 residues. Looked up from germline, CDR1 is SGDLS and CDR2 is YYNGEE. V gave up 7 bases and J gave up 2 bases; unmatched junction bases: 6. The CDR3 sequence: CASVGEGPYNEQFF. The CDR3 DNA reads as TGTGCCAGCGTAGGGGAGGGACCCTACAATGAGCAGTTCTTC.